The next 22 T cell receptor beta chains were all read from a single sample in a study of blood T cell repertoires in COVID-19. Libraries were prepared by immunoSEQ multiplex PCR; TCRdb keeps only in-frame clonotypes and omits some of them. This sample has some 200,000 clones; 86% occur once, and the top ten carry over 9.5%. Sample: peripheral blood. The source of these receptors is a woman aged 55-75 years with COVID-19, enrolled during active disease.

J is TRBJ2-1 and V is TRBV5-4; 7 positions match TRBD1. The CDR3 has 16 residues. Germline trimming cut 4 bases from V and 4 bases from J; bases unmatched to any gene: 11. Germline lookup yields CDR1 SGHNT and CDR2 YYREEE (reference sequence). The CDR3 loop is CASSGGQPLPYNEQFF. The DNA of the CDR3 is TGTGCCAGCAGCGGGGGACAGCCGCTCCCGTACAATGAGCAGTTCTTC. Full variable domain (rest looked up from reference TRBV5-4 and TRBJ2-1): ETGVTQSPTHLIKTRGQQVTLRCSSQSGHNTVSWYQQALGQGPQFIFQYYREEENGRGNFPPRFSGLQFPNYSSELNVNALELDDSALYLCASSGGQPLPYNEQFFGPGTRLTVL.

The rearrangement links TRBV11-3 to TRBJ2-3, with D tentatively TRBD1 (5 bases). The V end lost 0 bases, the J end lost 0 bases, and 10 bases lay between the germline ends. The germline V gene encodes CDR1 SGHNT and CDR2 YENEEA. The CDR3 consists of 16 residues. CDR3 nucleotide sequence: TGTGCCAGCAGCTTAGATTCAGGGTCTAGCACAGATACGCAGTATTTT. It translates to CASSLDSGSSTDTQYF.

The chain links TRBV27 to TRBJ2-7; D is unclear. CDR1 and CDR2 from the germline V gene are MNHEY and SMNVEV (reference sequence). The CDR3 is made up of 12 amino acids. Trimming took 4 bases from V and 0 from J, leaving 4 bases between them. CDR3 in DNA: TGTGCCAGCAGTTCTACCTCCTACGAGCAGTACTTC. Residues: CASSSTSYEQYF.

The chain combines TRBV29-1 with TRBJ1-1; tentatively, D is TRBD1 (6 bases). The CDR3 has 12 amino acids. From germline, CDR1 is SQVTM and CDR2 ANQGSEA. The V gene lost 4 bases and the J gene lost 1 base, with 7 bases spanning the gap. CDR3 sequence (DNA): TGCAGCGTTGCCAGGGGGAACACTGAAGCTTTCTTT. Translation gives CSVARGNTEAFF.

V and J are TRBV5-4 and TRBJ1-3; D not resolved. The CDR3 length is 15 residues. The germline V and J ends were trimmed by 0 bases and 0 bases, with 7 bases remaining between them. Germline assignment: CDR1 SGHNT and CDR2 YYREEE (reference sequence). CDR3 bases: TGTGCCAGCAGCTTGGCCCATCCCTCTGGAAACACCATATATTTT. Its protein product is CASSLAHPSGNTIYF. Drawing the rest from reference TRBV5-4 and TRBJ1-3, the complete variable domain is ETGVTQSPTHLIKTRGQQVTLRCSSQSGHNTVSWYQQALGQGPQFIFQYYREEENGRGNFPPRFSGLQFPNYSSELNVNALELDDSALYLCASSLAHPSGNTIYFGEGSWLTVV.

This chain links TRBV7-8 with TRBJ2-1; TRBD2 agrees at 11 bases. J gave up 0 bases and V 5 bases, and 27 bases lay outside the gene matches. This CDR3 has 24 amino acids. CDR1 and CDR2 (germline): SGHVS, FQNEAQ. For the CDR3, the DNA is TGTGCCAGCAGCCTTTCCGAAGGACTAGCGGGTAGAATTCCCTTTATTACCTCCTACAATGAGCAGTTCTTC. This sequence encodes CASSLSEGLAGRIPFITSYNEQFF.

This chain joins TRBV11-2 and TRBJ2-6; D is perhaps TRBD2 (6 bases). Germline V gene lookup returns CDR1 SGHAT and CDR2 FQNNGV. This CDR3 spans 18 amino acids. The V end lost 4 bases, the J end lost 0 bases, and 16 bases lay between the germline ends. As DNA, the CDR3 is TGTGCCAGCAGCTCACAGGAGGGGTTCATCTCTGGGGCCAACGTCCTGACTTTC. Amino acid sequence: CASSSQEGFISGANVLTF.

This chain uses TRBV5-4 with TRBJ2-3; 15 bases map to TRBD2. From germline, CDR1 is SGHNT and CDR2 YYREEE (reference sequence). The CDR3 has 18 residues. Unmatched junction bases numbered 11, after V lost 5 bases and J lost 4 bases. In nucleotides, the CDR3 is TGTGCCAGCAGTTCCGGACTAGCGGGAGGGCCGGGGGCAGATACGCAGTATTTT. It translates to CASSSGLAGGPGADTQYF. The variable domain in full, completed from reference TRBV5-4 and TRBJ2-3, reads ETGVTQSPTHLIKTRGQQVTLRCSSQSGHNTVSWYQQALGQGPQFIFQYYREEENGRGNFPPRFSGLQFPNYSSELNVNALELDDSALYLCASSSGLAGGPGADTQYFGPGTRLTVL.

The CDR3 reads CASSLAGPGNTIYF. The CDR3 nucleotides are TGCGCCAGCAGCTTGGCAGGGCCCGGAAACACCATATATTTT. The chain links TRBV5-1 to TRBJ1-3, with a weak D call TRBD1 (5 bases). This CDR3 region has 14 residues. V was trimmed by 0 bases and J by 4 bases, leaving 8 bases between them. Germline CDR1 and CDR2: SGHRS and YFSETQ. Looking up the rest from reference TRBV5-1 and TRBJ1-3 gives the full variable domain: KAGVTQTPRYLIKTRGQQVTLSCSPISGHRSVSWYQQTPGQGLQFLFEYFSETQRNKGNFPGRFSGRQFSNSRSEMNVSTLELGDSALYLCASSLAGPGNTIYFGEGSWLTVV.

The rearrangement joins TRBV7-2 to TRBJ1-5, with a tentative D call TRBD1 (5 bases). V gave up 1 base and J gave up 6 bases, with 16 bases separating them. CDR3 length: 16 residues. Per the germline V gene, CDR1 is SGHTA and CDR2 is FQGNSA. The CDR3 DNA reads TGTGCCAGCAGCTTAGGGGCAGGGCGAACGTTTCAGCCCCAGCATTTT. Its protein product is CASSLGAGRTFQPQHF.

V is TRBV11-2 and J is TRBJ1-3; D not certain. Trimming took 1 base from V and 1 from J, leaving 8 bases between them. CDR3 length: 15 amino acids. In germline, CDR1 is SGHAT, CDR2 FQNNGV. CDR3 DNA: TGTGCCAGCAGCTTAGTGAGGGCGTCTGGAAACACCATATATTTT. This gives the protein CASSLVRASGNTIYF.

The table lists this clone with a few counts. The chain has TRBV3-1 (or the pseudogene TRBV3-2) and TRBJ1-4; D may be TRBD1 (5 bases). Between the trimmed V and J ends, which lost 5 bases and 5 bases, there was a span of 24 bases. CDR3 size: 18 residues. Germline V gene lookup returns CDR1 LGHDT and CDR2 YNNKEL (reference sequence). CDR3 DNA sequence: TGTGCCAGCAGCTCTTCAATTGGCGGGGGTTCACTAAATGAAAAACTGTTTTTT. This codes for CASSSSIGGGSLNEKLFF.

This CDR3 reads CASSFISGYNSPLHF. CDR3 DNA sequence: TGTGCCAGCAGTTTCATTTCAGGGTACAATTCACCCCTCCACTTT. This sequence joins TRBV27 and TRBJ1-6; D is possibly TRBD1 (5 bases). V gave up 3 bases and J gave up 7 bases, with 13 bases separating them. Germline lookup yields CDR1 MNHEY and CDR2 SMNVEV (reference sequence). The CDR3 is 15 residues long.

The V gene is TRBV9, the J gene TRBJ1-3; D gene uncertain. Germline V gives CDR1 SGDLS, CDR2 YYNGEE. This CDR3 is built from 15 residues. With 3 bases removed from V and 0 bases from J, the gap between germline ends came to 10 bases. Here the CDR3 reads CASSGPGISGNTIYF. Written as DNA, the CDR3 is TGTGCCAGCAGCGGGCCGGGAATCTCTGGAAACACCATATATTTT.

V gene TRBV5-1 combines with J gene TRBJ1-3; 10 nucleotides match TRBD1. Germline CDR1 reads SGHRS; CDR2 reads YFSETQ. Trimming at V came to 1 base and at J to 4 bases, leaving 5 bases not matched to a gene. This CDR3 spans 16 amino acids. CDR3 protein: CASSLWGQGIGNTIYF. In DNA, the CDR3 is TGCGCCAGCAGCTTGTGGGGACAGGGGATAGGAAACACCATATATTTT.

The rearrangement joins TRBV7-2 to TRBJ1-1; TRBD1 agrees at 12 bases. Germline assignment: CDR1 SGHTA and CDR2 FQGNSA. CDR3 length: 16 amino acids. Trimming removed 7 bases from V and 5 bases from J; junction bases left unmatched: 11. The CDR3: CASKPGQGALGTEAFF. Here the CDR3 DNA reads TGTGCCAGCAAACCGGGACAGGGGGCGCTCGGGACTGAAGCTTTCTTT.

The chain links TRBV18 to TRBJ2-5; TRBD1 matches at 10 bases. CDR3 length: 15 amino acids. The junction had 5 bases not matched to a gene; V was cut back by 4 bases and J by 3 bases. CDR1 is KGHSH and CDR2 is LQKENI in the germline V gene. The CDR3 sequence is CASSLGTGVKETQYF. CDR3 sequence (DNA): TGTGCCAGCTCACTCGGGACAGGGGTAAAAGAGACCCAGTACTTC.

V usage is TRBV4-3 and J usage is TRBJ1-2; 9 bases align to TRBD1. This CDR3 is built from 17 residues. With 1 base clipped from V and 2 bases from J, the junction kept 8 bases outside the gene matches. Germline values: CDR1 LGHNA, CDR2 YSLEER. CDR3 in amino acids: CASSQALGGTGNYGYTF. The CDR3 DNA is TGCGCCAGCAGCCAAGCCTTAGGGGGGACAGGGAACTATGGCTACACCTTC.

The chain recombines TRBV5-1 with TRBJ2-3; tentative D call: TRBD2 (5 bases). This CDR3 is 15 amino acids long. From germline, CDR1 is SGHRS and CDR2 YFSETQ. V lost 3 bases to trimming and J lost 0 bases, with 11 bases between them. CDR3 coding DNA: TGCGCCAGCAGCTATCCGCCGGGAAGCACAGATACGCAGTATTTT. Its translation: CASSYPPGSTDTQYF.

The V call is TRBV9, the J call TRBJ2-7, with 10 bases matching TRBD1. This CDR3 comprises 16 residues. From germline, CDR1 is SGDLS and CDR2 YYNGEE. V shed 3 bases, J shed 8 bases, and the junction held 14 bases outside the gene matches. CDR3 sequence: CASSAGTGTGDKQQYF. For the CDR3, the DNA is TGTGCCAGCAGCGCAGGGACCGGGACAGGGGATAAACAGCAGTACTTC.

Written as DNA, the CDR3 is TGTGCCAGCAGGCTACAGGGCACAGATACGCAGTATTTT. The encoded protein is CASRLQGTDTQYF. The chain joins TRBV27 to TRBJ2-3; D might be TRBD1 (5 bases). The CDR3 is made up of 13 amino acids. V lost 6 bases to trimming and J lost 1 base, with 8 bases between them. The V gene's germline CDR1 is MNHEY and CDR2 SMNVEV (reference sequence).

CDR3 in amino acids: CASSQDRRVNNEQFF. As DNA, the CDR3 is TGTGCCAGCAGCCAAGATCGGAGGGTAAACAATGAGCAGTTCTTC. The chain employs TRBV14 and TRBJ2-1, with D tentatively TRBD2 (6 bases). The V and J ends lost 0 bases and 5 bases respectively, with 11 bases between them. Germline CDR1 is SGHDN and CDR2 is FVKESK. There are 15 residues in the CDR3. Using reference TRBV14 and TRBJ2-1 for the parts outside the CDR3, the full variable domain is EAGVTQFPSHSVIEKGQTVTLRCDPISGHDNLYWYRRVMGKEIKFLLHFVKESKQDESGMPNNRFLAERTGGTYSTLKVQPAELEDSGVYFCASSQDRRVNNEQFFGPGTRLTVL.